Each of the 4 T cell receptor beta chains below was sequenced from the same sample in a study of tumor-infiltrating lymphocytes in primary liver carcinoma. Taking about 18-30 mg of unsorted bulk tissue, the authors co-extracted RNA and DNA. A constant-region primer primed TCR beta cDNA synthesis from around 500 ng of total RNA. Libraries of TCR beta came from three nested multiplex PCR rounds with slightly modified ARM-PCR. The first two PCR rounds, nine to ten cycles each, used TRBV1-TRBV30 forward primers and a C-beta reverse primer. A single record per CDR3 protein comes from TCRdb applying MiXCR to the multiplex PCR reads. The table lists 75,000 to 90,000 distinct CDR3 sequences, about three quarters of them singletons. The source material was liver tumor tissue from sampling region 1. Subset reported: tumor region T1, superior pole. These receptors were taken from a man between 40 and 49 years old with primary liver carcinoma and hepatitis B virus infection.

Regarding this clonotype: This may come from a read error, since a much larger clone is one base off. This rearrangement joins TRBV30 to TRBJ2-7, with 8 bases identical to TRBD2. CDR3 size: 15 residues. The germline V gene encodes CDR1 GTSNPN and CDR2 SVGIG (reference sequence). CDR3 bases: TGTGCCTGGAGTGTTCCGGCTAGCGGGTTTTACGAGCTGTACTTC. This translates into CAWSVPASGFYELYF.

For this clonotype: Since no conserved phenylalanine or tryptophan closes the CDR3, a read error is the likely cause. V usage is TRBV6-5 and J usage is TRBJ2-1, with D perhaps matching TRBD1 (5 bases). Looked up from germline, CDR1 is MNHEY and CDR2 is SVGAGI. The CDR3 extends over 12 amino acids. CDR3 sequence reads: CTSRATSNEQFL. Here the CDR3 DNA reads TGTACCAGCAGGGCGACTTCGAATGAGCAGTTCTTA.

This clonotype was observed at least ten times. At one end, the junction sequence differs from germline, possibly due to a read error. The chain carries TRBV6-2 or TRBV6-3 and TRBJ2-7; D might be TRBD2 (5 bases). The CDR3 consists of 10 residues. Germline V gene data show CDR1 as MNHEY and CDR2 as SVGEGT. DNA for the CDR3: TGCGCCACTGAGGGCTACGAGCAGTACTTC. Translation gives CATEGYEQYF.

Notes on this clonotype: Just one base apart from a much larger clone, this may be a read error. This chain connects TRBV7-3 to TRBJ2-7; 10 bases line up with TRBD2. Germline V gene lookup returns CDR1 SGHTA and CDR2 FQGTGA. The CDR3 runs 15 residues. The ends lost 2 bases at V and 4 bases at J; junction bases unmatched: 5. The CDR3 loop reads CASSLGLAAVYEQYF. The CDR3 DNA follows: TGTGCCAGCAGCTTAGGACTAGCGGCAGTTTACGAGCAGTACTTC.